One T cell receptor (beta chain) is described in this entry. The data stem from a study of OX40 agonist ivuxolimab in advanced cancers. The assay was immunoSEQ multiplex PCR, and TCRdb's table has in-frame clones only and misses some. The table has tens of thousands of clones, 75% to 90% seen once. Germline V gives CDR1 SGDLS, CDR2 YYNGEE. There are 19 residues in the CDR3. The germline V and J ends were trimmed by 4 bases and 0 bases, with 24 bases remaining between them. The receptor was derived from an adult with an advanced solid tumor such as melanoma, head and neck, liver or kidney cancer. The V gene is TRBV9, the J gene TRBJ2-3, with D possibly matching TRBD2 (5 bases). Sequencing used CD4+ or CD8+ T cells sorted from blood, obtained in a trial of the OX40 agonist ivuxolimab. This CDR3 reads CASSPRLGGSDSSTDTQYF. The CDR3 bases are TGTGCCAGCAGCCCCCGACTTGGAGGTAGTGACTCTAGCACAGATACGCAGTATTTT.